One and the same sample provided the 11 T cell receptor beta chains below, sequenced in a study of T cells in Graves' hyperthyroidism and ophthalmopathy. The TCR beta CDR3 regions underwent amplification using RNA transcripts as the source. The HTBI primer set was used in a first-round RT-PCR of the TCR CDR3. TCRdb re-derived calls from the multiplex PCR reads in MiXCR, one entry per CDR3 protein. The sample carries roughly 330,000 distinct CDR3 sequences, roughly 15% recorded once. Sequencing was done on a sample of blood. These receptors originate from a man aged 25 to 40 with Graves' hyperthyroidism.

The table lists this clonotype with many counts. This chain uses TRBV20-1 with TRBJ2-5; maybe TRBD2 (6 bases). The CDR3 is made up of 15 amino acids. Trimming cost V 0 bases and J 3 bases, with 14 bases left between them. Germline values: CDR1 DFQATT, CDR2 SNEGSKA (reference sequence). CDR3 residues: CSAREHAGGEETQYF. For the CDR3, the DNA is TGCAGTGCTAGAGAACATGCGGGCGGGGAAGAGACCCAGTACTTC.

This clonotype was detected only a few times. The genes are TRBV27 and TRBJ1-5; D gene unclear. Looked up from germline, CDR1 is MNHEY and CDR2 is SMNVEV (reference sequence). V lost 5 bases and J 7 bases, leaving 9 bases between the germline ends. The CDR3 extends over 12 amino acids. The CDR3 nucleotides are TGTGCCAGCAGTCCCCCGGGACAGCCCCAGCATTTT. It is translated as CASSPPGQPQHF.

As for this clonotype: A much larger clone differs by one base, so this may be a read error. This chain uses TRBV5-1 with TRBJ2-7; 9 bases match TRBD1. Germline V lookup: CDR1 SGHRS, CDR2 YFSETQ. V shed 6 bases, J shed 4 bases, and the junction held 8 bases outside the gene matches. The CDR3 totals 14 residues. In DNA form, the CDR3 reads TGCGCCAGCACCGCGACAGGGGGTGGGTACGAGCAGTACTTC. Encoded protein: CASTATGGGYEQYF.

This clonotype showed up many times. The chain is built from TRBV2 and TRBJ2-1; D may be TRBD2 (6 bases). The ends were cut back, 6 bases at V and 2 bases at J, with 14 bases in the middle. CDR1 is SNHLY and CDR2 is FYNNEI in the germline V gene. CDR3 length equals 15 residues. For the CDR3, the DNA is TGTGCCAGCAGCGAGGAGGGGTTTGCCTACAATGAGCAGTTCTTC. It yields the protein CASSEEGFAYNEQFF.

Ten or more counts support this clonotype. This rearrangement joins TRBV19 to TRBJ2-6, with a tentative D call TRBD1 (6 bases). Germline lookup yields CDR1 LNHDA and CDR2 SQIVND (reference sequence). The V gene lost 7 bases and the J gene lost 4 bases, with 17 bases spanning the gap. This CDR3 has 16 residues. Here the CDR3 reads CASMRVGGTGANVLTF. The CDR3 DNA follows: TGTGCCAGTATGCGGGTTGGGGGCACCGGGGCCAACGTCCTGACTTTC.

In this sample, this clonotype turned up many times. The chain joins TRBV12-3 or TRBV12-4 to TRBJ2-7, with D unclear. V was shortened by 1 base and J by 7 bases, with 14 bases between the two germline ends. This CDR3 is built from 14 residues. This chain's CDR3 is CASSLGGSLGEQYF. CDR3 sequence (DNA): TGTGCCAGCAGTTTAGGCGGAAGCCTAGGGGAGCAGTACTTC.

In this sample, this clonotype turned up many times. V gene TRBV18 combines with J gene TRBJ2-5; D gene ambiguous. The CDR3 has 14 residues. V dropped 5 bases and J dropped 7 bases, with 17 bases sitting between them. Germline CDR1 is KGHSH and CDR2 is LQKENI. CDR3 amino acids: CASSASDLVTTQYF. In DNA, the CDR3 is TGTGCCAGCTCAGCTTCCGACTTGGTGACGACCCAGTACTTC.

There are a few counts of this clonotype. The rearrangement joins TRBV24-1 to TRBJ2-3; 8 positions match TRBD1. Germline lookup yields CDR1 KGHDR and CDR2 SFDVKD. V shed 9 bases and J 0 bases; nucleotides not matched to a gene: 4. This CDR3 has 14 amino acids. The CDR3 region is CATAGTGSTDTQYF. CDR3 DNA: TGTGCCACCGCGGGGACAGGAAGCACAGATACGCAGTATTTT.

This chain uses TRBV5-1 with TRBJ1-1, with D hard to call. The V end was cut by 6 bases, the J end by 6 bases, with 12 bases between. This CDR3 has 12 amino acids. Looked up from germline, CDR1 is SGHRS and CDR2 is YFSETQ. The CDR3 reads CASNGELPEAFF. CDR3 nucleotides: TGCGCCAGCAACGGGGAGTTGCCTGAAGCTTTCTTT. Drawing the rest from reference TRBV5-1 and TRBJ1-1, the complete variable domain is KAGVTQTPRYLIKTRGQQVTLSCSPISGHRSVSWYQQTPGQGLQFLFEYFSETQRNKGNFPGRFSGRQFSNSRSEMNVSTLELGDSALYLCASNGELPEAFFGQGTRLTVV.

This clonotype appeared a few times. In nucleotides, the CDR3 is TGTGCCAGCAGCCTTTATGGACAGAACACTGAAGCTTTCTTT. This gives the protein CASSLYGQNTEAFF. V gene TRBV9 combines with J gene TRBJ1-1; D may be TRBD1 (5 bases). The CDR3 spans 14 residues. Trimming removed 4 bases from V and 1 base from J, with 11 bases in between. CDR1 is SGDLS and CDR2 is YYNGEE in the germline V gene.

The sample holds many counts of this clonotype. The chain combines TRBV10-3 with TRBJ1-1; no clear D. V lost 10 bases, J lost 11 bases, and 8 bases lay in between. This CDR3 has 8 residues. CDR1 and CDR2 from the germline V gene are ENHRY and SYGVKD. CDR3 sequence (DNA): TGTGCCACCCCCTGGGCTTTCTTT. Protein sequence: CATPWAFF.